This entry lists 9 T cell receptor beta chains sequenced from one sample in a study of OX40 agonist ivuxolimab in advanced cancers. Here immunoSEQ multiplex PCR was the method, and the copy in TCRdb shows in-frame clones only, minus some. The sample lists around 70,000 clones; 87% were seen once. This material consisted of CD4+ or CD8+ T cells sorted from blood, taken in a trial of the OX40 agonist ivuxolimab. These receptors were obtained from an adult with an advanced solid tumor such as melanoma, head and neck, liver or kidney cancer.

The count of this clone is one. V usage is TRBV4-1 and J usage is TRBJ2-1; either TRBD1 or TRBD2 may fit D (6 bases each). The CDR3 is 15 amino acids. V lost 1 base and J lost 5, with 12 bases in between. Germline V CDR1 and CDR2: MGHRA, YSYEKL. Here the CDR3 reads CASSQGGGNNNEQFF. CDR3 coding DNA: TGCGCCAGCAGCCAAGGAGGGGGGAACAACAATGAGCAGTTCTTC.

CDR3 region: CATSLFRQASSYNEQFF. CDR3 nucleotide sequence: TGTGCCACCAGTCTCTTCCGACAGGCAAGCTCCTACAATGAGCAGTTCTTC. The V gene is TRBV15, the J gene TRBJ2-1; possibly TRBD1 for D (6 bases). Trimming left V 6 bases short and J 0 bases short, with 18 bases between. This CDR3 contains 17 residues. CDR1 is LNHNV, CDR2 YYDKDF, per germline (reference sequence).

The chain links TRBV27 to TRBJ2-3; the D gene is possibly TRBD1 (5 bases). Between the trimmed V and J ends, which lost 3 bases and 6 bases, there was a span of 10 bases. The CDR3 spans 13 residues. In germline, CDR1 is MNHEY, CDR2 SMNVEV (reference sequence). The CDR3 is CASSFQGRDTQYF. For the CDR3, the DNA is TGTGCCAGCAGTTTCCAGGGTAGGGATACGCAGTATTTT.

The genes are TRBV7-9 and TRBJ1-6, with TRBD1 matching 9 bases. Germline V gene lookup returns CDR1 SEHNR and CDR2 FQNEAQ (reference sequence). This CDR3 is 15 amino acids long. With V trimmed by 1 base and J by 9 bases, 4 bases remained unmatched. CDR3 in amino acids: CASSLVGQGSSPLHF. The DNA of the CDR3 is TGTGCCAGCAGCTTAGTGGGACAGGGAAGTTCACCCCTCCACTTT. The full variable domain, with the rest looked up from reference TRBV7-9 and TRBJ1-6, is DTGVSQNPRHKITKRGQNVTFRCDPISEHNRLYWYRQTLGQGPEFLTYFQNEAQLEKSRLLSDRFSAERPKGSFSTLEIQRTEQGDSAMYLCASSLVGQGSSPLHFGNGTRLTVT.

The J gene is TRBJ1-1, the V gene TRBV14; a weak D match, TRBD1 (5 bases). This CDR3 spans 16 amino acids. Looked up from germline, CDR1 is SGHDN and CDR2 is FVKESK. V lost 0 bases to trimming and J lost 0 bases, with 11 bases between them. The CDR3 loop reads CASSQDRGGVNTEAFF. CDR3 in DNA: TGTGCCAGCAGCCAAGATCGGGGAGGGGTGAACACTGAAGCTTTCTTT.

The J gene is TRBJ1-5, the V gene TRBV28; tentatively, D is TRBD1 (6 bases). The V and J ends lost 3 bases and 2 bases respectively, with 11 bases between them. CDR3 size: 15 residues. Germline assignment: CDR1 MDHEN and CDR2 SYDVKM. CDR3 nucleotides: TGTGCCAGCAGTTTGATGGCAGGGGGCAATCAGCCCCAGCATTTT. Translating it yields CASSLMAGGNQPQHF.

This clone was seen more than once but under ten times. The junction departs from the called germline gene at one end, perhaps through a read error. The genes are TRBV7-7 and TRBJ1-4; D remains ambiguous. The germline gives CDR1 SSHAT, CDR2 FNYEAQ (reference sequence). The CDR3 has 14 amino acids. The CDR3 region is CASSLGGFNEKLFF. The CDR3 region has the DNA TGTGCTAGCAGCTTGGGCGGCTTTAATGAAAAACTGTTTTTT.

The V and J genes are TRBV28 and TRBJ2-7; 7 bases are shared with TRBD2. CDR3 length equals 15 residues. V was pared by 5 bases and J by 3 bases, with 10 bases of the junction left unmatched. Germline-derived CDR1 and CDR2 are MDHEN and SYDVKM. The CDR3 here is CASSPGEGQYYEQYF. The CDR3 DNA reads as TGTGCCAGCAGTCCCGGGGAGGGTCAATACTACGAGCAGTACTTC.

Note on this clone: One end of the junction varies from germline; a read error may be responsible. The rearrangement uses TRBV6-1 and TRBJ2-3; 8 bases fit TRBD2. The CDR3 sequence is 14 residues long. Per the germline V gene, CDR1 is MNHNS and CDR2 is SASEGT. CDR3 loop: CASSKAGVTDTQYF. The CDR3 region has the DNA TGTGCCAGCAGTAAAGCGGGGGTCACAGATACGCAGTATTTT.